The rows below give T cell receptor beta chains drawn from one sample of a study of somatic mutations in cytotoxic T cells in rheumatoid arthritis. This table comes from immunoSEQ multiplex PCR, and its TCRdb copy is limited to in-frame clones, with some not included. The table lists 19,000 or so clones, approximately 80% of them singletons. The sample comprised CD8+ T cells sorted from blood. Receptors were obtained from a man younger than 35 with rheumatoid arthritis. Both conserved end residues are part of each CDR3. The order of the fields is clone size, V gene, J gene, CDR3 length, D gene, CDR3 DNA, CDR3 protein. D genes are given only for firm matches. Clone size is shown for a subset of rows, as once, few, many or a class of expanded clone.

.	TRBV19	TRBJ2-1	11	.	TGTGCCAGTAGTATTGTAGGGGCCCTGTTCTTC	CASSIVGALFF
.	TRBV5-6	TRBJ1-1	12	.	TGTGCCAGCAGCTTGCGGGGGAATGAAGCTTTCTTT	CASSLRGNEAFF
.	TRBV28	TRBJ2-2	22	TRBD1	TGTGCCAGCAGTTTAGATCCCCATGACAGGGACGACCACTTCGCGAACACCGGGGAGCTGTTTTTT	CASSLDPHDRDDHFANTGELFF
.	TRBV9	TRBJ2-1	14	TRBD1	TGTGCCAGCAGCCAGGGGGACAGAAACAATGAGCAGTTCTTC	CASSQGDRNNEQFF
.	TRBV27	TRBJ2-7	14	.	TGTGCCAGCAGTTTGTTTTCAGGGGACAACGAGCAGTACTTC	CASSLFSGDNEQYF
.	TRBV7-2	TRBJ2-6	18	.	TGTGCCAGCAGCTTAGTATCGGGAGCGGGCTCTGGGGCCAACGTCCTGACTTTC	CASSLVSGAGSGANVLTF
.	TRBV28	TRBJ1-4	16	TRBD1	TGTGCCAGCAGTTCCCTCCCAACAGGGGGAGGTGAAAAACTGTTTTTT	CASSSLPTGGGEKLFF
few	TRBV6-5	TRBJ2-7	15	TRBD2	TGTGCCAGCAGAGTAGCGGGGGGCGATCCCCACGAGCAGTACTTC	CASRVAGGDPHEQYF
.	TRBV27	TRBJ1-1	15	TRBD1	TGTGCCAGTATGGGGTGGAGGGGGCTAAGAACTGAAGCTTTCTTT	CASMGWRGLRTEAFF
.	TRBV28	TRBJ1-1	15	.	TGTGCCAGCAGTTTATTGGGGAACAGGAACACTGAAGCTTTCTTT	CASSLLGNRNTEAFF
.	TRBV27	TRBJ1-6	17	.	TGTGCCAGCAGTCCCAGCCAGGCGAGCTCCTATAATTCACCCCTCCACTTT	CASSPSQASSYNSPLHF
.	TRBV29-1	TRBJ2-1	16	TRBD2	TGCAGCGTTGAAGATAGCGGGAGAAGCTCCTACAATGAGCAGTTCTTC	CSVEDSGRSSYNEQFF
.	TRBV28	TRBJ2-5	14	.	TGTGCCAGCAGTCCTCGTACGGTACAAGAGACCCAGTACTTC	CASSPRTVQETQYF
.	TRBV28	TRBJ2-1	16	TRBD1	TGTGCCAGCAGGATTTATGGGACAGGGGTGGTGAATGAGCAGTTCTTC	CASRIYGTGVVNEQFF
.	TRBV2	TRBJ2-7	19	TRBD1	TGTGCCAGCAGTGAGCGGGACAGGGGAATAAGCGGGCCGTCCTACGAGCAGTACTTC	CASSERDRGISGPSYEQYF
.	TRBV5-1	TRBJ1-6	17	.	TGCGCCAGCAGCTTGGCTGAGAGGGTAGTATCTAATTCACCCCTCCACTTT	CASSLAERVVSNSPLHF
.	TRBV7-9	TRBJ2-2	11	.	TGTGCCAGCAGTCTCACCGGGGAGCTGTTTTTT	CASSLTGELFF
.	TRBV4-2	TRBJ2-7	13	.	TGTGCCAGCAGCCAAGAAGATCAATACGAGCAGTACTTC	CASSQEDQYEQYF
few	TRBV5-6	TRBJ1-1	17	.	TGTGCCAGCAGCTCCGAGATCACAGGGACTACGGACACTGAAGCTTTCTTT	CASSSEITGTTDTEAFF
.	TRBV9	TRBJ2-2	14	TRBD2	TGTGCCAGCAGCGGGGGGGGGTACACCGGGGAGCTGTTTTTT	CASSGGGYTGELFF
.	TRBV4-3	TRBJ2-7	15	TRBD1	TGCGCCAGCAGCCAAGGGCAGGGGGAGTCCTACGAGCAGTACTTC	CASSQGQGESYEQYF
once	TRBV7-9	TRBJ2-2	14	TRBD2	TGTGCCAGCAGCCCCGGGACTAGCACCGGGGAGCTGTTTTTT	CASSPGTSTGELFF
.	TRBV4-1	TRBJ2-5	15	.	TGCGCCAGCGCAAGGCAGAAGGGACTGCAAGAGACCCAGTACTTC	CASARQKGLQETQYF
.	TRBV28	TRBJ1-2	15	TRBD1	TGTGCCAGCAGTTTACTGGACAGGACTAACTATGGCTACACCTTC	CASSLLDRTNYGYTF
.	TRBV7-2	TRBJ2-1	12	.	TGTGCCAGCAGCTTCGGACTCAATGAGCAGTTCTTC	CASSFGLNEQFF
.	TRBV27	TRBJ1-1	14	.	TGTGCCAGCAGTTTACTTGACAGGTTCACTGAAGCTTTCTTT	CASSLLDRFTEAFF
.	TRBV7-2	TRBJ1-3	14	TRBD1	TGTGCCAGCACCCGGACAGGGGGCGGAAACACCATATATTTT	CASTRTGGGNTIYF
.	TRBV10-3	TRBJ2-2	18	TRBD2	TGTGCCATCAGTGACGACGTGGAGCGGGGGAGAAACACCGGGGAGCTGTTTTTT	CAISDDVERGRNTGELFF
.	TRBV11-2	TRBJ1-1	15	.	TGTGCCAGCAGCTTAGACCGGCAGGGACGGGCTGAAGCTTTCTTT	CASSLDRQGRAEAFF
once	TRBV6-5	TRBJ2-7	12	.	TGTGCCAGCAGTCCGGGACTGTTCGAGCAGTACTTC	CASSPGLFEQYF
.	TRBV15	TRBJ1-3	16	.	TGTGCCACCAGCAGCCTGTGGGGGGGCCCTGGAAACACCATATATTTT	CATSSLWGGPGNTIYF
.	TRBV29-1	TRBJ2-1	13	.	TGCAGCGTTGAAGATACCCCCTCGGGTGAGCAGTTCTTC	CSVEDTPSGEQFF
.	TRBV18	TRBJ1-5	13	.	TGTGCCAGCTCACCACCATGGGGTCAGCCCCAGCATTTT	CASSPPWGQPQHF
few	TRBV20-1	TRBJ2-5	11	.	TGCAGTGTGACCACAACGGAGACCCAGTACTTC	CSVTTTETQYF
.	TRBV27	TRBJ1-1	14	.	TGTGCCAGCAGTTCCGGGACACCAAACACTGAAGCTTTCTTT	CASSSGTPNTEAFF
few	TRBV2	TRBJ1-1	12	.	TGTGCCCGCCTTACCCAGAGCACTGAAGCTTTCTTT	CARLTQSTEAFF
.	TRBV6-1	TRBJ1-1	10	.	TGTGCCAGCAGTAGGGGTGAAGCTTTCTTT	CASSRGEAFF
once	TRBV7-6	TRBJ1-1	15	.	TGTGCCAGCAGCTTGGAGAAGGGGGGAGGCACTGAAGCTTTCTTT	CASSLEKGGGTEAFF
.	TRBV12-1	TRBJ2-7	14	.	TGTGCCAGCAGCTTTGTTAGGGTATCCTACGAGCAGTACTTC	CASSFVRVSYEQYF
few	TRBV11-3	TRBJ2-7	13	TRBD1	TGTGCCAGCAGCCTAGGGACAGGGGGCGAGCAGTACTTC	CASSLGTGGEQYF
.	TRBV11-2	TRBJ2-7	17	.	TGTGCCAGCAGCTTAGGTTCCGGGGGCCGAACCTCCTACGAGCAGTACTTC	CASSLGSGGRTSYEQYF
.	TRBV27	TRBJ2-1	14	TRBD2	TGTGCCAGCGCACCGGGACTAGCATTCGGTGAGCAGTTCTTC	CASAPGLAFGEQFF
.	TRBV9	TRBJ1-5	15	.	TGTGCCAGCAGCGTAGAGGGGTCAGTTCATCAGCCCCAGCATTTT	CASSVEGSVHQPQHF
once	TRBV6-1	TRBJ1-2	15	TRBD1	TGTGCCAGCAGTGTCGATGGGACAGGGGGCTATGGCTACACCTTC	CASSVDGTGGYGYTF
once	TRBV10-3	TRBJ1-5	16	TRBD1	TGTGCCACCCTGGCAGGGGGGGGTTACAGCAATCAGCCCCAGCATTTT	CATLAGGGYSNQPQHF
.	TRBV15	TRBJ2-6	16	.	TGTGCCACCAGCAGGGGAGACAGTGCTGGGGCCAACGTCCTGACTTTC	CATSRGDSAGANVLTF
few	TRBV6-5	TRBJ2-7	13	.	TGTGCCAGCAGTTACTCCGGATCCTACGAGCAGTACTTC	CASSYSGSYEQYF
.	TRBV28	TRBJ2-5	15	.	TGTGCCAGCAGTTTAATCTCAGAGTACCAAGAGACCCAGTACTTC	CASSLISEYQETQYF
.	TRBV9	TRBJ1-1	10	.	TGTGCCAGCAGCGAAATTGAAGCTTTCTTT	CASSEIEAFF
.	TRBV6-4	TRBJ2-2	15	.	TGTGCCAGCAGCCAGGGGACCCAGAACACCGGGGAGCTGTTTTTT	CASSQGTQNTGELFF
.	TRBV9	TRBJ1-3	13	.	TGTGCCAGCAGTACAAGCTCTGGAAACACCATATATTTT	CASSTSSGNTIYF